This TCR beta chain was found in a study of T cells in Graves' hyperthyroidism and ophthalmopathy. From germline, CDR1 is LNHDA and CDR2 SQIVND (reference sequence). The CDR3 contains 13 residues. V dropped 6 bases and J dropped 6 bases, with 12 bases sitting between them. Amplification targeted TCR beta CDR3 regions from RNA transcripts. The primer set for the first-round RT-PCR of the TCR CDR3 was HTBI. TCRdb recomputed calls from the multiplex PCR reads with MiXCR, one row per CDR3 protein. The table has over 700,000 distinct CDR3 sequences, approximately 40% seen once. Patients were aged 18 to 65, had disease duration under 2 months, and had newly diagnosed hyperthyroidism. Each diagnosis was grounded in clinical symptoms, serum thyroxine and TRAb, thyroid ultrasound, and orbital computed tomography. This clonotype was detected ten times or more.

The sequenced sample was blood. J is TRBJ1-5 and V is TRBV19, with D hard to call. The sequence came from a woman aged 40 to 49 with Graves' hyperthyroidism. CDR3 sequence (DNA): TGTGCCAGTAGAATTGCGTCGGGTCAGCCCCAGCATTTT. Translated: CASRIASGQPQHF.